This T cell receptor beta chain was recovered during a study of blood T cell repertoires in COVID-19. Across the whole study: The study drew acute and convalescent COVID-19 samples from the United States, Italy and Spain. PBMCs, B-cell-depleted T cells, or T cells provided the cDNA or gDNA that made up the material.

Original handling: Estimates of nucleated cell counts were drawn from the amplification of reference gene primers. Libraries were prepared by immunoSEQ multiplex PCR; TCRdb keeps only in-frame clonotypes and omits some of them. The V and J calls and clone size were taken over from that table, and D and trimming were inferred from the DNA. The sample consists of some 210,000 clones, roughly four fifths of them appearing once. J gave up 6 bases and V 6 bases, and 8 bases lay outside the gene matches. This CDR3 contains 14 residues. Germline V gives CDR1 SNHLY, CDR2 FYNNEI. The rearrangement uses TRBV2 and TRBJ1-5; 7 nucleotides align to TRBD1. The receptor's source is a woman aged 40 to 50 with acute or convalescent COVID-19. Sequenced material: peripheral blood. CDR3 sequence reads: CASSLGTVGQPQHF. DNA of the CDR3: TGTGCCAGCAGCCTCGGGACAGTAGGTCAGCCCCAGCATTTT.